These 19 T cell receptor beta chains came from one sample sequenced in a study of blood T cell repertoires in COVID-19. The table came from immunoSEQ multiplex PCR; TCRdb's copy has only in-frame clones and leaves some out. The sample carries over 120,000 clones, around 87% recorded once. The specimen was PBMCs or T cells enriched from blood (not recorded which). These receptors originate from a man in his sixties who had recovered from COVID-19.

The chain uses TRBV5-1 and TRBJ1-3, with 7 bases aligning to TRBD1. The junction had 5 bases not matched to a gene; V was cut back by 1 base and J by 1 base. There are 16 residues in the CDR3. CDR1 is SGHRS and CDR2 is YFSETQ in the germline V gene. CDR3 protein: CASSLRGRGSGNTIYF. CDR3 nucleotides: TGCGCCAGCAGCTTGCGAGGCAGGGGGTCTGGAAACACCATATATTTT.

This chain uses TRBV28 with TRBJ1-5; TRBD1 matches 7 bases. This CDR3 region has 15 residues. J gave up 2 bases and V 5 bases, and 6 bases lay outside the gene matches. CDR1 is MDHEN and CDR2 is SYDVKM in the germline V gene. CDR3 DNA sequence: TGTGCCAGCAGTGGAAACAGGGGTCGCAATCAGCCCCAGCATTTT. Translated: CASSGNRGRNQPQHF.

The chain employs TRBV10-3 and TRBJ1-5; D not certain. CDR1 and CDR2 from the germline V gene are ENHRY and SYGVKD. This CDR3 has 16 residues. The germline V and J ends were trimmed by 7 bases and 2 bases, with 18 bases remaining between them. CDR3 protein: CAIKDERDLGNQPQHF. In DNA, the CDR3 is TGTGCCATCAAGGATGAGCGGGATTTAGGCAATCAGCCCCAGCATTTT.

The table lists this clone with a count of one. The rearrangement links TRBV27 to TRBJ2-1, with 10 nucleotides matching TRBD2. Germline assignment: CDR1 MNHEY and CDR2 SMNVEV (reference sequence). The ends lost 5 bases at V and 5 bases at J; junction bases unmatched: 6. The CDR3 runs 15 residues. The CDR3 nucleotides are TGTGCCAGCAGTGTGCTAGCGGGAGCCGACAATGAGCAGTTCTTC. Its protein is CASSVLAGADNEQFF.

This clone has just one count. The chain joins TRBV27 to TRBJ2-5, with D possibly matching TRBD1 (5 bases). This CDR3 has 15 amino acids. V was clipped by 2 bases and J by 1 base, with 11 bases between them. Looked up from germline, CDR1 is MNHEY and CDR2 is SMNVEV (reference sequence). CDR3 nucleotides: TGTGCCAGCAGTTTAAGCCAGGGTTTCCAAGAGACCCAGTACTTC. Encoded protein: CASSLSQGFQETQYF.

The rearrangement uses TRBV2 and TRBJ2-1; 10 positions agree with TRBD2. The CDR3 totals 15 residues. The trim removed 6 bases at V and 4 bases at J, leaving 6 bases unmatched. Germline CDR1 is SNHLY and CDR2 is FYNNEI. In DNA, the CDR3 is TGTGCCAGCAGACCAAGGACTAGCGGTTACAATGAGCAGTTCTTC. Protein sequence: CASRPRTSGYNEQFF.

The table lists this clone with a count of one. V usage is TRBV7-2 and J usage is TRBJ2-7, with a possible D match to TRBD2 (5 bases). CDR3 size: 13 residues. Trimming cost V 6 bases and J 7 bases, with 16 bases left between them. CDR1 is SGHTA and CDR2 is FQGNSA in the germline V gene. Written as DNA, the CDR3 is TGTGCCAGCAGTACCGGGGTGACGGGGGAGCAGTACTTC. Its protein is CASSTGVTGEQYF. The full variable domain, rest sourced from reference TRBV7-2 and TRBJ2-7, is GAGVSQSPSNKVTEKGKDVELRCDPISGHTALYWYRQSLGQGLEFLIYFQGNSAPDKSGLPSDRFSAERTGGSVSTLTIQRTQQEDSAVYLCASSTGVTGEQYFGPGTRLTVT.

This rearrangement joins TRBV10-1 to TRBJ2-2, with 7 bases matching TRBD1. CDR3 length: 16 amino acids. Per the germline V gene, CDR1 is WNHNN and CDR2 is SYGVQD (reference sequence). V shed 6 bases and J 2 bases; nucleotides not matched to a gene: 9. Here the CDR3 DNA reads TGCGCCAGCAGCCCTAGGGGGACAGCCAACACCGGGGAGCTGTTTTTT. Translation: CASSPRGTANTGELFF.

The chain couples TRBV2 to TRBJ1-1; D might be TRBD1 (5 bases). This CDR3 region has 14 residues. Per germline, CDR1 SNHLY and CDR2 FYNNEI. V was clipped by 4 bases and J by 3 bases, with 12 bases between them. CDR3 DNA sequence: TGTGCCAGCAGTGTTTGGGGGGGTGACACTGAAGCTTTCTTT. The encoded protein is CASSVWGGDTEAFF.

The V call is TRBV28, the J call TRBJ2-2; 14 nucleotides match TRBD2. The ends lost 7 bases at V and 4 bases at J; junction bases unmatched: 11. CDR1 is MDHEN and CDR2 is SYDVKM in the germline V gene. The CDR3 totals 18 residues. The CDR3 nucleotides read TGTGCCAGCAATCCCACGGGACTAGCGGGGGCATTCACCGGGGAGCTGTTTTTT. This sequence encodes CASNPTGLAGAFTGELFF.

This chain uses TRBV7-3 with TRBJ2-1; D possibly corresponds to TRBD2 (6 bases). The CDR3 covers 16 residues. With 5 bases removed from V and 4 bases from J, the gap between germline ends came to 18 bases. From germline, CDR1 is SGHTA and CDR2 FQGTGA. Here the CDR3 DNA reads TGTGCCAGCAGCCCTAAGGGCGGGGTCCCATACAATGAGCAGTTCTTC. Its protein is CASSPKGGVPYNEQFF.

The chain couples TRBV19 to TRBJ1-1; 8 nucleotides match TRBD1. Germline values: CDR1 LNHDA, CDR2 SQIVND (reference sequence). The CDR3 runs 13 residues. J gave up 3 bases and V 6 bases, and 3 bases lay outside the gene matches. Here the CDR3 DNA reads TGTGCCAGTAGGCAGACAGGGGACACTGAAGCTTTCTTT. Amino acids: CASRQTGDTEAFF.

The rearrangement links TRBV27 to TRBJ2-2; D is ambiguous. From germline, CDR1 is MNHEY and CDR2 SMNVEV (reference sequence). With 2 bases removed from V and 5 bases from J, the gap between germline ends came to 6 bases. This CDR3 comprises 13 residues. The CDR3 DNA follows: TGTGCCAGCAGTTTAAGCAAGACCGGGGAGCTGTTTTTT. Protein product: CASSLSKTGELFF.

The chain uses TRBV18 and TRBJ1-1, with 7 bases that match TRBD1. The CDR3 sequence is 15 residues long. Germline trimming cut 4 bases from V and 1 base from J; bases unmatched to any gene: 6. From germline, CDR1 is KGHSH and CDR2 LQKENI. CDR3 sequence: CASSRSGTANTEAFF. CDR3 bases: TGTGCCAGCTCACGTTCCGGGACAGCGAACACTGAAGCTTTCTTT. Full variable domain (rest looked up from reference TRBV18 and TRBJ1-1): NAGVMQNPRHLVRRRGQEARLRCSPMKGHSHVYWYRQLPEEGLKFMVYLQKENIIDESGMPKERFSAEFPKEGPSILRIQQVVRGDSAAYFCASSRSGTANTEAFFGQGTRLTVV.

The gene calls are TRBV2 and TRBJ2-5, with D possibly TRBD2 on 5 matching bases. The V gene's germline CDR1 is SNHLY and CDR2 FYNNEI. Between the trimmed V and J ends, which lost 3 bases and 1 base, there was a span of 12 bases. The CDR3 covers 15 residues. Here the CDR3 DNA reads TGTGCCAGCAGTGAGTACAGCGGAGGCCAAGAGACCCAGTACTTC. Protein: CASSEYSGGQETQYF.

The gene calls are TRBV28 and TRBJ1-1, with D possibly being TRBD1 (5 bases). The CDR3 length is 19 residues. V was cut by 1 base and J by 0 bases, with 21 bases left in between. The germline V gene has CDR1 MDHEN and CDR2 SYDVKM. The CDR3 region has the DNA TGTGCCAGCAGTTTATATTTCTGGTTTGGGCAGGGCGTGAACACTGAAGCTTTCTTT. It translates to CASSLYFWFGQGVNTEAFF.

The rearrangement links TRBV7-8 to TRBJ2-5; perhaps TRBD2 as D (6 bases). Trimming took off 5 bases at V and 4 bases at J, with 14 bases between the two ends. The germline V gene encodes CDR1 SGHVS and CDR2 FQNEAQ. This CDR3 spans 14 amino acids. CDR3 DNA sequence: TGTGCCAGCAGCCCTCCCGGGGGAAGAGAGACCCAGTACTTC. Protein product: CASSPPGGRETQYF.

This chain's CDR3 is CATSDFSQNNEQFF. The CDR3 DNA sequence: TGTGCCACCAGTGATTTTTCCCAGAACAATGAGCAGTTCTTC. The chain recombines TRBV24-1 with TRBJ2-1; unclear D gene. The V end lost 1 base, the J end lost 5 bases, and 8 bases lay between the germline ends. The CDR3 consists of 14 residues. Germline V lookup: CDR1 KGHDR, CDR2 SFDVKD.

The chain carries TRBV7-6 and TRBJ2-4; perhaps TRBD2 as D (5 bases). Per the germline V gene, CDR1 is SGHVS and CDR2 is FNYEAQ. V shed 2 bases and J shed 8 bases, with 10 bases lying between them. The CDR3 runs to 13 residues. CDR3 region: CASSLYFGDIQYF. The CDR3 nucleotides are TGTGCCAGCAGCTTATACTTCGGGGACATTCAGTACTTC.